The 14 T cell receptor beta chains below were found in one sample sequenced in a study of blood T cells in healthy people across ages. A second about 6 to 12 cycle PCR used barcoded and J-beta primers. TCRdb used MiXCR to reprocess the 5' RACE reads, holding one entry per CDR3 protein. The sample includes around 750,000 distinct CDR3 sequences, roughly 50% of them seen just once. The sample taken for sequencing was blood. The receptors were sampled from a man older than 75 in good health.

This clonotype appeared a few times. This chain joins TRBV9 and TRBJ2-7; 9 positions match TRBD2. The junction had 10 bases not matched to a gene; V was cut back by 3 bases and J by 6 bases. Germline assignment: CDR1 SGDLS and CDR2 YYNGEE. The CDR3 covers 15 residues. The CDR3 here is CASSAAGTSSFEQYF. The CDR3 coding sequence is TGTGCCAGCAGCGCAGCCGGGACTAGCTCGTTCGAGCAGTACTTC.

The genes are TRBV21-1 and TRBJ2-7; whether TRBD1, the table's D call, matches the DNA was not checked. TRBV21-1 is listed as a pseudogene. The CDR3 length is 16 residues. Here the CDR3 DNA reads TGTGCCAGCAGCCCGGGGGCGAATTTTAGCTCCTACGAGCAGTACTTC. Its translation: CASSPGANFSSYEQYF.

This clonotype was counted a few times. The chain links TRBV29-1 to TRBJ2-7, with D unclear. Per the germline V gene, CDR1 is SQVTM and CDR2 is ANQGSEA. This CDR3 is built from 16 residues. The germline V and J ends were trimmed by 0 bases and 0 bases, with 15 bases remaining between them. The CDR3, as DNA: TGCAGCGTTGAAGATCGATTTGGTGTCTTCTCCTACGAGCAGTACTTC. Its protein is CSVEDRFGVFSYEQYF.

This chain uses TRBV7-2 with TRBJ2-7, with D possibly matching TRBD1 (6 bases). This CDR3 region has 13 residues. Trimming removed 3 bases at V and 6 bases at J, with 12 bases between. Germline V gives CDR1 SGHTA, CDR2 FQGNSA. In nucleotides, the CDR3 is TGTGCCAGCAGCTTGGGACAAGAGGGCGAGCAGTACTTC. Its protein is CASSLGQEGEQYF.

CDR3 amino acids: CASSLGIAWEQYF. The CDR3 DNA follows: TGCGCCAGCAGCTTGGGAATAGCTTGGGAGCAGTACTTC. The chain has TRBV5-1 and TRBJ2-7; D is uncertain. The ends were cut back, 0 bases at V and 7 bases at J, with 11 bases in the middle. CDR1 SGHRS and CDR2 YFSETQ come from the germline V gene. This CDR3 comprises 13 residues.

This clonotype has just one count. The chain employs TRBV10-2 and TRBJ1-5; no clear D. Trimming removed 7 bases from V and 5 bases from J, with 12 bases in between. Germline lookup yields CDR1 WSHSY and CDR2 SAAADI. The CDR3 length is 13 residues. The CDR3 spells CASTSVSHQPQHF. The CDR3 DNA sequence: TGCGCCAGCACCAGTGTCTCCCATCAGCCCCAGCATTTT.

The chain links TRBV7-9 to TRBJ1-2, with a weak D call TRBD1 (5 bases). The germline V gene encodes CDR1 SEHNR and CDR2 FQNEAQ (reference sequence). The ends were cut back, 6 bases at V and 4 bases at J, with 15 bases in the middle. The CDR3 length is 14 residues. The chain's CDR3 is CASSLGGLGYGYTF. The DNA for the CDR3 is TGTGCCAGCAGTCTTGGGGGGTTGGGCTATGGCTACACCTTC.

The CDR3 is CASSYAAGDLNNEQFF. CDR3 sequence (DNA): TGTGCCAGCAGTTACGCCGCTGGGGACTTAAACAATGAGCAGTTCTTC. This chain links TRBV6-5 with TRBJ2-1, with D maybe TRBD2 (6 bases). This CDR3 is 16 amino acids long. Germline CDR1 is MNHEY and CDR2 is SVGAGI. The V end was cut by 2 bases, the J end by 5 bases, with 16 bases between.

The rearrangement links TRBV5-1 to TRBJ1-4, with 8 bases matching TRBD1. Germline V CDR1 and CDR2: SGHRS, YFSETQ. The CDR3 extends over 15 amino acids. V lost 2 bases, J lost 3 bases, and 3 bases stayed unmatched. CDR3 in amino acids: CASSFDRGANEKLFF. The CDR3 coding sequence is TGCGCCAGCAGCTTCGACAGGGGTGCTAATGAAAAACTGTTTTTT.

This chain uses TRBV7-3 with TRBJ2-7; 10 bases are a match to TRBD2. The V segment lost 4 bases and the J segment 4 bases; nucleotides outside the gene matches: 7. The CDR3 has 15 amino acids. Per germline, CDR1 SGHTA and CDR2 FQGTGA. CDR3 nucleotide sequence: TGTGCCAGCAGCTCTCTAGCGGGAGTTCAGTACGAGCAGTACTTC. This translates into CASSSLAGVQYEQYF. The whole variable domain, filled in from reference TRBV7-3 and TRBJ2-7, reads GAGVSQTPSNKVTEKGKYVELRCDPISGHTALYWYRQSLGQGPEFLIYFQGTGAADDSGLPNDRFFAVRPEGSVSTLKIQRTERGDSAVYLCASSSLAGVQYEQYFGPGTRLTVT.

CDR3 in amino acids: CSVARGLSSYNEQFF. CDR3 nucleotide sequence: TGCAGCGTTGCCAGGGGGCTGAGCTCCTACAATGAGCAGTTCTTC. J is TRBJ2-1 and V is TRBV29-1; 8 bases align to TRBD1. Germline assignment: CDR1 SQVTM and CDR2 ANQGSEA. J was trimmed by 0 bases and V by 4 bases; bases with no gene match: 5. The CDR3 is made up of 15 amino acids.

The chain joins TRBV14 to TRBJ2-6, with D perhaps TRBD1 or TRBD2 (5 bases each). V lost 9 bases, J lost 6 bases, and 12 bases lay in between. CDR1 SGHDN and CDR2 FVKESK come from the germline V gene. This CDR3 spans 13 amino acids. The CDR3 here is CASAGTLANVLTF. CDR3 in DNA: TGTGCCAGTGCCGGGACGTTGGCCAACGTCCTGACTTTC.

There are a few counts of this clonotype. This rearrangement joins TRBV19 to TRBJ2-7, with 8 bases lining up with TRBD2. The CDR3 loop spans 15 amino acids. The V gene end was trimmed by 7 bases and the J gene end by 3 bases; junction bases not matched to a gene: 11. Looked up from germline, CDR1 is LNHDA and CDR2 is SQIVND (reference sequence). The CDR3 sequence: CASTSPSSGDYEQYF. CDR3 in DNA: TGTGCCAGTACATCCCCCAGTAGCGGGGACTACGAGCAGTACTTC.

This clonotype was seen only a few times. The V call is TRBV29-1, the J call TRBJ2-1, with 13 bases lining up with TRBD2. V was pared by 8 bases and J by 9 bases, with 4 bases of the junction left unmatched. In germline, CDR1 is SQVTM, CDR2 ANQGSEA. This CDR3 contains 12 residues. The CDR3 region has the DNA TGCAGCCGACTAGCGGGAGGCGGTGAGCAGTTCTTC. Residues: CSRLAGGGEQFF.